The next 9 T cell receptor beta chains were all read from a single sample in a study of blood T cells in healthy people across ages. Alongside a J-beta primer mix, a sample-barcoded 5' primer served in a second PCR lasting roughly 6 to 11 cycles. TCRdb re-called the 5' RACE reads through MiXCR, storing one row per CDR3 protein. The sample lists 1.5 million to 2 million distinct CDR3 sequences; roughly 27% were seen once. Sequences were obtained from blood. These receptor sequences come from a woman younger than 45 in good health.

The table lists this clonotype with many counts. The chain recombines TRBV28 with TRBJ2-4; TRBD2 aligns across 9 bases. The germline CDR1 and CDR2 sequences are MDHEN and SYDVKM. Trimming at V came to 8 bases and at J to 8 bases, leaving 7 bases not matched to a gene. This CDR3 has 13 residues. This CDR3 reads CASLQAGGYIQYF. CDR3 nucleotides: TGTGCCAGCCTGCAGGCGGGGGGGTACATTCAGTACTTC. Variable domain in full (rest from reference TRBV28 and TRBJ2-4): DVKVTQSSRYLVKRTGEKVFLECVQDMDHENMFWYRQDPGLGLRLIYFSYDVKMKEKGDIPEGYSVSREKKERFSLILESASTNQTSMYLCASLQAGGYIQYFGAGTRLSVL.

This chain uses TRBV7-2 with TRBJ1-2; 12 bases line up with TRBD1. The CDR3 has 15 amino acids. Germline CDR1 reads SGHTA; CDR2 reads FQGNSA. The ends lost 4 bases at V and 6 bases at J; junction bases unmatched: 6. CDR3 nucleotide sequence: TGTGCCAGCAGCTGGCAGGGACAGGGGGCACATGGCTACACCTTC. The encoded protein is CASSWQGQGAHGYTF.

This clonotype was recorded many times. This chain connects TRBV29-1 to TRBJ2-5; TRBD1 matches at 8 bases. V lost 3 bases to trimming and J lost 4 bases; unmatched junction nucleotides: 4. Germline V gene data show CDR1 as SQVTM and CDR2 as ANQGSEA. CDR3 size: 13 residues. The CDR3 region is CSVDRTGGETQYF. The CDR3 region has the DNA TGCAGCGTTGACCGTACAGGGGGAGAGACCCAGTACTTC. The entire variable domain, with the rest obtained from reference TRBV29-1 and TRBJ2-5, is as follows: SAVISQKPSRDICQRGTSLTIQCQVDSQVTMMFWYRQQPGQSLTLIATANQGSEATYESGFVIDKFPISRPNLTFSTLTVSNMSPEDSSIYLCSVDRTGGETQYFGPGTRLLVL.

The chain joins TRBV24-1 to TRBJ2-1; 10 bases are a match to TRBD1. V was clipped by 3 bases and J by 7 bases; unmatched bases: 5. This CDR3 has 15 amino acids. CDR1 and CDR2 (germline): KGHDR, SFDVKD. The CDR3 spells CATSDPGDRGNEQFF. The CDR3 nucleotides are TGTGCCACCAGTGATCCCGGGGACAGGGGTAATGAGCAGTTCTTC.

This chain links TRBV30 with TRBJ2-3; 8 positions match TRBD1. Germline lookup yields CDR1 GTSNPN and CDR2 SVGIG (reference sequence). Trimming cost V 8 bases and J 2 bases; bases outside gene matches: 9. This CDR3 has 14 residues. CDR3: CAGGQGSFTDTQYF. CDR3 coding DNA: TGTGCCGGTGGACAGGGTAGTTTCACAGATACGCAGTATTTT.

This clonotype has at least ten counts. The chain links TRBV6-1 to TRBJ2-7; 9 bases match TRBD1. The CDR3 sequence is 14 residues long. CDR1 and CDR2 from the germline V gene are MNHNS and SASEGT. The trim removed 9 bases at V and 4 bases at J, leaving 10 bases unmatched. CDR3 protein: CASFTGGPPYEQYF. CDR3 DNA sequence: TGTGCCAGTTTTACAGGGGGCCCACCTTACGAGCAGTACTTC.

This clonotype is a singleton in its sample. The chain has TRBV9 and TRBJ2-3, with a possible D match to TRBD2 (7 bases). The CDR3 has 16 amino acids. The germline V gene encodes CDR1 SGDLS and CDR2 YYNGEE. Trimming pared 0 bases from V and 1 base from J, leaving 12 bases between. CDR3 coding DNA: TGTGCCAGCAGCGTAGGTGCGGGGGCCGGCACAGATACGCAGTATTTT. As protein: CASSVGAGAGTDTQYF.

This chain links TRBV20-1 with TRBJ2-5, with 10 bases that match TRBD2. With 5 bases clipped from V and 5 bases from J, the junction kept 17 bases outside the gene matches. CDR1 is DFQATT and CDR2 is SNEGSKA in the germline V gene (reference sequence). The CDR3 is 17 residues long. CDR3 protein: CSAGLLAGAFSSETQYF. CDR3 DNA sequence: TGCAGTGCTGGTTTGCTAGCGGGAGCATTTTCAAGCGAGACCCAGTACTTC.

This clonotype was recorded a few times. The chain has TRBV11-2 and TRBJ2-1; tentatively, D is TRBD2 (6 bases). The CDR3 is 15 amino acids. Germline assignment: CDR1 SGHAT and CDR2 FQNNGV. With 3 bases removed from V and 0 bases from J, the gap between germline ends came to 9 bases. The CDR3 is CASSLGLTSYNEQFF. In nucleotides, the CDR3 is TGTGCCAGCAGCTTGGGACTTACCTCCTACAATGAGCAGTTCTTC. Complete variable domain (other parts from reference TRBV11-2 and TRBJ2-1): EAGVAQSPRYKIIEKRQSVAFWCNPISGHATLYWYQQILGQGPKLLIQFQNNGVVDDSQLPKDRFSAERLKGVDSTLKIQPAKLEDSAVYLCASSLGLTSYNEQFFGPGTRLTVL.